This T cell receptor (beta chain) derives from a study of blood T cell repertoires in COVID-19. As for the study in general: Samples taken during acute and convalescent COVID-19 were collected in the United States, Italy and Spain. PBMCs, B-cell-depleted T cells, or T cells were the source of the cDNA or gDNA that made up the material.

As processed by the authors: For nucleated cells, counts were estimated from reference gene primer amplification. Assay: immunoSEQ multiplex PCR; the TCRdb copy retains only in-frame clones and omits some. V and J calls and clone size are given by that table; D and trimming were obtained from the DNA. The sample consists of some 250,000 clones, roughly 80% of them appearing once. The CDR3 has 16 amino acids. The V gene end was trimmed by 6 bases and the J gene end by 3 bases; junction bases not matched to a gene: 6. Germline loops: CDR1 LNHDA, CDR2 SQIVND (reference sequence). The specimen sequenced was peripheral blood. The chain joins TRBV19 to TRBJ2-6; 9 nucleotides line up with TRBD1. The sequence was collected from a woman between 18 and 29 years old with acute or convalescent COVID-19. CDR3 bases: TGTGCCAGTAGGGAGACAGGGGGTTTTGGGGCCAACGTCCTGACTTTC. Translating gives CASRETGGFGANVLTF.